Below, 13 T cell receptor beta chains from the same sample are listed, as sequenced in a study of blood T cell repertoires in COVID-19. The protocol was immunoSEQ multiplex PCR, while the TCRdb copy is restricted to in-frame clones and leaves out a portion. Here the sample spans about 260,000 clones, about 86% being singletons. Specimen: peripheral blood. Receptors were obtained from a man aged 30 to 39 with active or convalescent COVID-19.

The CDR3 is CAWSYKQGTSVGYTF. For the CDR3, the DNA is TGTGCCTGGAGTTACAAACAGGGAACGTCGGTTGGCTACACCTTC. The gene calls are TRBV30 and TRBJ1-2, with D possibly matching TRBD1 (6 bases). There are 15 residues in the CDR3. From germline, CDR1 is GTSNPN and CDR2 SVGIG (reference sequence). V was cut by 2 bases and J by 7 bases, with 20 bases left in between.

The CDR3 bases are TGTGCCAGCAGCTTTGCGGGGGGGCATACAGATACGCAGTATTTT. It codes for CASSFAGGHTDTQYF. The J gene is TRBJ2-3, the V gene TRBV11-2; 9 nucleotides match TRBD2. Looked up from germline, CDR1 is SGHAT and CDR2 is FQNNGV. V was pared by 3 bases and J by 3 bases, with 4 bases of the junction left unmatched. The CDR3 runs 15 residues.

DNA for the CDR3: TGTGCCAGCAGCTTGGGGAGCGGGGGGCCCGCTGAAGCTTTCTTT. It codes for CASSLGSGGPAEAFF. The chain couples TRBV11-2 to TRBJ1-1, with TRBD1 as a possible D gene (6 bases). The germline V gene encodes CDR1 SGHAT and CDR2 FQNNGV. The length of the CDR3 is 15 residues. The V end lost 3 bases, the J end lost 6 bases, and 17 bases lay between the germline ends.

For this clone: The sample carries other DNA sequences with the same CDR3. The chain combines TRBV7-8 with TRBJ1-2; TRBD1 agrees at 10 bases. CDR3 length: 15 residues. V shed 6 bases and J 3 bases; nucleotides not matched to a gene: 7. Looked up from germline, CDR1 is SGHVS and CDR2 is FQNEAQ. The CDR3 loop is CASSPRQGAYYGYTF. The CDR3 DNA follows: TGTGCCAGCAGTCCCAGACAGGGGGCCTACTATGGCTACACCTTC.

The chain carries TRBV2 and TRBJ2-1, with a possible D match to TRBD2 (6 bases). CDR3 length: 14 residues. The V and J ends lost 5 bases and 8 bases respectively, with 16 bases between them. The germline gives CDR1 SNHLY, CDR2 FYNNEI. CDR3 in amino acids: CASSRGEPPDEQFF. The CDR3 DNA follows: TGTGCCAGCAGTCGCGGGGAACCCCCCGATGAGCAGTTCTTC.

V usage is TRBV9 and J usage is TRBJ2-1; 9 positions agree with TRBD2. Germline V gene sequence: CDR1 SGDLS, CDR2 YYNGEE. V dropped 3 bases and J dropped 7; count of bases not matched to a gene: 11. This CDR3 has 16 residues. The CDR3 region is CASSAESGLALNEQFF. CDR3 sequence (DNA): TGTGCCAGCAGCGCCGAAAGCGGACTAGCGCTTAATGAGCAGTTCTTC.

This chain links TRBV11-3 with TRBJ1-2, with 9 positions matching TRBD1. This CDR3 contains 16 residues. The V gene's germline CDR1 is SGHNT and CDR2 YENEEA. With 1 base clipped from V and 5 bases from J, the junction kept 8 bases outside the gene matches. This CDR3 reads CASSLGIRDRDYGYTF. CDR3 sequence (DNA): TGTGCCAGCAGCTTAGGCATCCGGGACAGGGATTATGGCTACACCTTC.

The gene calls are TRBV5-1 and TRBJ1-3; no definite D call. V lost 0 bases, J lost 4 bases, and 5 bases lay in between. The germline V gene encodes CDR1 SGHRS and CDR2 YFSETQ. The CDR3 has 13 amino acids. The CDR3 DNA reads TGCGCCAGCAGCTTGGACAGCGGAAACACCATATATTTT. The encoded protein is CASSLDSGNTIYF. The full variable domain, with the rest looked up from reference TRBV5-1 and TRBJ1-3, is KAGVTQTPRYLIKTRGQQVTLSCSPISGHRSVSWYQQTPGQGLQFLFEYFSETQRNKGNFPGRFSGRQFSNSRSEMNVSTLELGDSALYLCASSLDSGNTIYFGEGSWLTVV.

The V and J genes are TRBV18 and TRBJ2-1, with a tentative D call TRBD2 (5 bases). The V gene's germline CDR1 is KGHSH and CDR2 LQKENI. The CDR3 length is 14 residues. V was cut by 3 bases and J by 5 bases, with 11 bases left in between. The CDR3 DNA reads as TGTGCCAGCTCACCTAAACAGACTAACAATGAGCAGTTCTTC. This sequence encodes CASSPKQTNNEQFF.

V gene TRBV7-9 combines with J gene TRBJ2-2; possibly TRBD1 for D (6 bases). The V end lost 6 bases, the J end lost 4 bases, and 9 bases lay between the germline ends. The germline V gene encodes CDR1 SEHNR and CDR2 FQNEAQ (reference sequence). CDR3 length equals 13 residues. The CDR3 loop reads CASRTGPTGELFF. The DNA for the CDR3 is TGTGCCAGCAGGACAGGACCCACCGGGGAGCTGTTTTTT.

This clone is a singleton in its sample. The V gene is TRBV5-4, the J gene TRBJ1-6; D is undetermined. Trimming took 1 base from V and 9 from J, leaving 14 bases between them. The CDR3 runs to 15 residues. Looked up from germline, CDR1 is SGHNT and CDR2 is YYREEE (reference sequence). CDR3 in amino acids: CASSLNDGVSSPLHF. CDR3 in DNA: TGTGCCAGCAGCTTGAATGATGGAGTAAGTTCACCCCTCCACTTT.

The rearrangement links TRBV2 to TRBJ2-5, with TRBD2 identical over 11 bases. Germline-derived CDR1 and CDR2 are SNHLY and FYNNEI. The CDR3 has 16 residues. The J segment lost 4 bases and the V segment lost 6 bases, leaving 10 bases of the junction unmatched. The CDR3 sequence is CASRERAGTSGETQYF. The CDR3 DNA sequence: TGTGCCAGCAGAGAGAGGGCTGGGACTAGCGGAGAGACCCAGTACTTC.

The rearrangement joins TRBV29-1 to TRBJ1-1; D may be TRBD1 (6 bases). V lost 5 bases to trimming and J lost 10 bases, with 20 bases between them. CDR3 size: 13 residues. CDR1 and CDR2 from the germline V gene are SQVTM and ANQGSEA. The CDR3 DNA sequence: TGCAGCGTTTCGCTTAGGCAGGGGCGTTTAGCTTTCTTT. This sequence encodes CSVSLRQGRLAFF.